Below are 6 T cell receptor beta chains sequenced from a single sample in a study of OX40 agonist ivuxolimab in advanced cancers. TCRdb keeps only in-frame clones here, not all; method: immunoSEQ multiplex PCR. Counted here are tens of thousands of clones, around 90% occurring once; the ten biggest clones make up roughly 25%. The sample in question was CD4+ or CD8+ T cells sorted from blood, obtained in a trial of the OX40 agonist ivuxolimab. The receptors come from an adult with an advanced solid tumor such as melanoma, head and neck, liver or kidney cancer.

The V and J genes are TRBV28 and TRBJ2-3; 9 nucleotides line up with TRBD1. CDR1 is MDHEN and CDR2 is SYDVKM in the germline V gene. Trimming removed 2 bases from V and 6 bases from J; junction bases left unmatched: 9. This CDR3 region has 16 residues. CDR3 nucleotide sequence: TGTGCCAGCAGTTTAACAGGGACAGGGCCCCGTGATACGCAGTATTTT. Amino acids: CASSLTGTGPRDTQYF.

The CDR3 sequence is CASSLGDRTGLVETQYF. DNA of the CDR3: TGTGCCAGCAGCTTAGGCGACAGGACAGGGTTAGTGGAGACCCAGTACTTC. This sequence joins TRBV11-3 and TRBJ2-5, with 8 positions matching TRBD1. CDR3 size: 17 residues. V lost 1 base, J lost 5 bases, and 12 bases stayed unmatched. Germline V gene sequence: CDR1 SGHNT, CDR2 YENEEA.

This chain joins TRBV5-1 and TRBJ1-5; D not certain. With 5 bases removed from V and 11 bases from J, the gap between germline ends came to 20 bases. Germline V gives CDR1 SGHRS, CDR2 YFSETQ. CDR3 length equals 14 residues. CDR3 coding DNA: TGCGCCAGCAGGCCGACGACGGGGTTGGGATCCCAGCATTTT. Translating it yields CASRPTTGLGSQHF.

V usage is TRBV27 and J usage is TRBJ2-1; no definite D call. The germline gives CDR1 MNHEY, CDR2 SMNVEV (reference sequence). Trimming pared 4 bases from V and 9 bases from J, leaving 10 bases between. The CDR3 totals 12 residues. CDR3 in amino acids: CASSWGEGEQFF. The CDR3 DNA is TGTGCCAGCAGTTGGGGTGAAGGTGAGCAGTTCTTC.

This chain links TRBV19 with TRBJ2-3; tentative D call: TRBD2 (5 bases). The CDR3 runs to 15 residues. Germline-derived CDR1 and CDR2 are LNHDA and SQIVND (reference sequence). V was clipped by 0 bases and J by 3 bases, with 10 bases between them. The CDR3 here is CASSIETTQTDTQYF. DNA for the CDR3: TGTGCCAGTAGTATAGAGACTACCCAGACAGATACGCAGTATTTT.

The chain combines TRBV7-8 with TRBJ2-1, with TRBD2 matching over 9 bases. The CDR3 runs to 15 residues. The V gene end was trimmed by 5 bases and the J gene end by 2 bases; junction bases not matched to a gene: 4. The germline V gene encodes CDR1 SGHVS and CDR2 FQNEAQ. The CDR3 protein is CASSESSGTYNEQFF. For the CDR3, the DNA is TGTGCCAGCAGCGAATCTAGCGGGACCTACAATGAGCAGTTCTTC.